A single sample gave rise to the 28 T cell receptor beta chains below, sequenced in a study of T cells expressing NK-cell markers. No DNA is given; TCRdb re-called the 5' RACE reads and lists each CDR3 protein once. This table holds 400,000 to 550,000 distinct CDR3 sequences. Sequenced sample: blood T cells: a sorted CD56 or NKG2C T cell subset, CD4+ or CD8+ T cells, or bulk PBMC T cells (not recorded which). The receptors come from a woman between 18 and 75 years old in good health.

V usage is TRBV28 and J usage is TRBJ2-1. The CDR3 is made up of 12 amino acids. CDR1 is MDHEN and CDR2 is SYDVKM in the germline V gene. The CDR3 sequence: CASSLSYNEQFF.

This chain links TRBV29-1 with TRBJ1-1; TCRdb outputs TRBD1, but without DNA this stays unchecked. The CDR3 consists of 11 residues. Germline CDR1 reads SQVTM; CDR2 reads ANQGSEA. This chain's CDR3 is CSVRGGTEAFF.

This chain's CDR3 is CSVERQSTGELFF. This rearrangement joins TRBV29-1 to TRBJ2-2. The CDR3 loop spans 13 amino acids. Germline loops: CDR1 SQVTM, CDR2 ANQGSEA.

This chain links TRBV7-2 with TRBJ2-2; TCRdb outputs TRBD2, but without DNA this stays unchecked. The CDR3 covers 17 residues. Germline lookup yields CDR1 SGHTA and CDR2 FQGNSA. The chain's CDR3 is CASSPTFGGSRTGELFF.

The chain uses TRBV12-3 or TRBV12-4 and TRBJ1-1. CDR3 length: 15 amino acids. The CDR3 loop is CASSNRVSVNTEAFF.

The V call is TRBV6-4, the J call TRBJ2-1; the TRBD1 assignment by TCRdb is unverifiable without DNA. The CDR3 is 14 residues long. CDR1 and CDR2 (germline): MRHNA, SNTAGT. CDR3 in amino acids: CASSRDADRNEQFF.

V usage is TRBV18 and J usage is TRBJ2-7; no DNA is available, so the TRBD2 call from TCRdb remains unchecked. Per the germline V gene, CDR1 is KGHSH and CDR2 is LQKENI. The CDR3 is made up of 16 amino acids. CDR3: CASSSKLAGNIYEQYF.

The CDR3 loop reads CATSRVGLIDTQYF. The V and J genes are TRBV15 and TRBJ2-3. There are 14 residues in the CDR3. Germline-derived CDR1 and CDR2 are LNHNV and YYDKDF (reference sequence).

The V and J genes are TRBV11-2 and TRBJ2-1. This CDR3 comprises 17 residues. The germline V gene encodes CDR1 SGHAT and CDR2 FQNNGV. The chain's CDR3 is CASSLVRGLDPYNEQFF. Full variable domain (rest looked up from reference TRBV11-2 and TRBJ2-1): EAGVAQSPRYKIIEKRQSVAFWCNPISGHATLYWYQQILGQGPKLLIQFQNNGVVDDSQLPKDRFSAERLKGVDSTLKIQPAKLEDSAVYLCASSLVRGLDPYNEQFFGPGTRLTVL.

The CDR3: CAISESDKNQETQYF. The chain is built from TRBV10-3 and TRBJ2-5. Germline V gives CDR1 ENHRY, CDR2 SYGVKD. This CDR3 region has 15 residues.

The chain has TRBV7-2 and TRBJ2-1; the D call of TRBD2 rests on TCRdb alone, since no DNA is present to check it. The CDR3 covers 15 residues. Germline lookup yields CDR1 SGHTA and CDR2 FQGNSA. CDR3 protein: CASSLVADAYNEQFF. The whole variable domain, remainder taken from reference TRBV7-2 and TRBJ2-1, is GAGVSQSPSNKVTEKGKDVELRCDPISGHTALYWYRQSLGQGLEFLIYFQGNSAPDKSGLPSDRFSAERTGGSVSTLTIQRTQQEDSAVYLCASSLVADAYNEQFFGPGTRLTVL.

The chain recombines TRBV9 with TRBJ2-7; absent DNA, TCRdb's TRBD1 call cannot be checked. Germline lookup yields CDR1 SGDLS and CDR2 YYNGEE. The CDR3 is 15 residues long. The CDR3 protein is CASSFAGTASYEQYF. Supplemented by reference TRBV9 and TRBJ2-7, the full variable domain reads DSGVTQTPKHLITATGQRVTLRCSPRSGDLSVYWYQQSLDQGLQFLIQYYNGEERAKGNILERFSAQQFPDLHSELNLSSLELGDSALYFCASSFAGTASYEQYFGPGTRLTVT.

The chain uses TRBV6-5 and TRBJ2-7; there is no DNA to check the TCRdb D call of TRBD2. Germline V CDR1 and CDR2: MNHEY, SVGAGI. The CDR3 covers 14 residues. CDR3 region: CASSYSRGTAGQYF.

The chain employs TRBV7-2 and TRBJ2-1; TCRdb selects TRBD2, and the lack of DNA leaves this call unchecked. Germline assignment: CDR1 SGHTA and CDR2 FQGNSA. The CDR3 consists of 16 residues. The CDR3 protein is CASSEHSGMTGNEQFF.

The gene calls are TRBV18 and TRBJ2-7. CDR1 KGHSH and CDR2 LQKENI come from the germline V gene. The CDR3 runs 13 residues. The CDR3 is CASSPPEVYEQYF.

The CDR3 loop is CSASDPTAYSNQPQHF. The rearrangement joins TRBV20-1 to TRBJ1-5; there is no DNA to check the TCRdb D call of TRBD1. The CDR3 spans 16 residues. Germline V lookup: CDR1 DFQATT, CDR2 SNEGSKA (reference sequence).

V gene TRBV14 combines with J gene TRBJ1-2; TCRdb selects TRBD1, and the lack of DNA leaves this call unchecked. CDR1 and CDR2 (germline): SGHDN, FVKESK. This CDR3 has 15 residues. The CDR3 reads CASSHPSQGNYGYTF.

This rearrangement joins TRBV28 to TRBJ2-3; TCRdb reports TRBD2, a call that lacks DNA to check it against. Looked up from germline, CDR1 is MDHEN and CDR2 is SYDVKM. The CDR3 length is 14 residues. This CDR3 reads CASSSSSTRDTQYF.

The V gene is TRBV7-2, the J gene TRBJ2-5; TCRdb outputs TRBD1, but without DNA this stays unchecked. The CDR3 covers 15 residues. CDR1 is SGHTA and CDR2 is FQGNSA in the germline V gene. Here the CDR3 reads CASSKHRGRGETQYF.

This chain uses TRBV10-3 with TRBJ2-3. Germline assignment: CDR1 ENHRY and CDR2 SYGVKD. The CDR3 length is 14 residues. The CDR3: CAISESVVGDTQYF.

The chain is built from TRBV10-2 and TRBJ1-1. This CDR3 has 14 residues. The V gene's germline CDR1 is WSHSY and CDR2 SAAADI. CDR3 amino acids: CASSESGLNTEAFF.

V and J are TRBV14 and TRBJ2-5; TCRdb indicates TRBD2, and absent DNA this call remains unverified. There are 16 residues in the CDR3. The germline gives CDR1 SGHDN, CDR2 FVKESK. CDR3: CASSRGTSGYQETQYF. Using reference TRBV14 and TRBJ2-5 for the parts outside the CDR3, the full variable domain is EAGVTQFPSHSVIEKGQTVTLRCDPISGHDNLYWYRRVMGKEIKFLLHFVKESKQDESGMPNNRFLAERTGGTYSTLKVQPAELEDSGVYFCASSRGTSGYQETQYFGPGTRLLVL.

V gene TRBV20-1 combines with J gene TRBJ2-7; TCRdb proposes TRBD2, but this gene call is untestable without DNA. This CDR3 region has 14 residues. Per germline, CDR1 DFQATT and CDR2 SNEGSKA (reference sequence). The CDR3 loop reads CSARGSGRMEEQYF.

J is TRBJ2-3 and V is TRBV29-1; the D gene TCRdb calls, TRBD2, cannot be checked with no DNA. The CDR3 runs to 14 residues. Germline loops: CDR1 SQVTM, CDR2 ANQGSEA. The CDR3 loop reads CSVVGGSVRDTQYF.

The CDR3 sequence is CASSQVGGRVYNEQFF. This sequence joins TRBV4-3 and TRBJ2-1; the D gene TCRdb calls, TRBD2, cannot be checked with no DNA. The CDR3 has 16 amino acids. Germline V gives CDR1 LGHNA, CDR2 YSLEER.

The rearrangement joins TRBV12-3 or TRBV12-4 to TRBJ2-1; TCRdb's D call, TRBD2, is unchecked because there is no DNA. This CDR3 comprises 15 residues. The CDR3 protein is CASSTTGTSLNEQFF.

The rearrangement joins TRBV7-3 to TRBJ2-2; TCRdb proposes TRBD1, but this gene call is untestable without DNA. CDR3 length: 14 residues. CDR1 is SGHTA and CDR2 is FQGTGA in the germline V gene. CDR3 sequence: CASSDRGSTGELFF.

This chain connects TRBV6-1 to TRBJ1-5; there is no DNA to check the TCRdb D call of TRBD1. This CDR3 is built from 16 residues. Germline loops: CDR1 MNHNS, CDR2 SASEGT. CDR3: CASSEDSSHWYQPQHF.